The 15 T cell receptor beta chains presented below share a single source sample, sequenced in a study of blood T cell repertoires in COVID-19. The protocol was immunoSEQ multiplex PCR, while the TCRdb copy is restricted to in-frame clones and leaves out a portion. The repertoire holds approximately 110,000 clones, with approximately 92% as singletons. Sequences were obtained from peripheral blood. The receptors originated from a woman aged 80 or over with acute or convalescent COVID-19.

V usage is TRBV21-1 and J usage is TRBJ2-3; TRBD1 reflects the table's D call only, with no check against the DNA. TRBV21-1 is a pseudogene locus. The CDR3 totals 18 residues. The chain's CDR3 is CASSKRKTGGAGTDTQYF. CDR3 bases: TGTGCCAGCAGCAAAAGAAAGACAGGGGGCGCTGGCACAGATACGCAGTATTTT.

This clone was found once. The chain recombines TRBV27 with TRBJ2-7; 13 positions match TRBD2. CDR1 is MNHEY, CDR2 SMNVEV, per germline (reference sequence). CDR3 length: 13 amino acids. Trimming took 7 bases from V and 7 from J; bases not matched to a gene: 4. CDR3: CASKLLAGGEQYF. The CDR3 DNA reads TGTGCCAGCAAGTTACTAGCGGGGGGGGAGCAGTACTTC.

The genes are TRBV18 and TRBJ2-5; D not resolved. The germline V gene encodes CDR1 KGHSH and CDR2 LQKENI. V lost 2 bases and J 0 bases, leaving 7 bases between the germline ends. The CDR3 length is 14 residues. Here the CDR3 reads CASSPEEYQETQYF. CDR3 bases: TGTGCCAGCTCACCAGAGGAGTACCAAGAGACCCAGTACTTC.

This clone has more than one count but fewer than ten. This chain connects TRBV18 to TRBJ2-5, with 9 nucleotides matching TRBD2. Germline CDR1 KGHSH, CDR2 LQKENI. This CDR3 has 16 residues. The trim removed 3 bases at V and 2 bases at J, leaving 7 bases unmatched. Here the CDR3 reads CASSPLAGRVQETQYF. The CDR3 DNA is TGTGCCAGCTCACCCCTAGCGGGGAGGGTTCAAGAGACCCAGTACTTC.

This clone appeared a single time. The V call is TRBV15, the J call TRBJ2-5, with D unresolved. CDR1 is LNHNV and CDR2 is YYDKDF in the germline V gene (reference sequence). Deletions cut 1 base from V and 0 bases from J, with 12 bases between. The CDR3 contains 16 residues. CDR3: CATSRGAVRYQETQYF. The CDR3, as DNA: TGTGCCACCAGCAGAGGGGCAGTTCGGTACCAAGAGACCCAGTACTTC.

The gene calls are TRBV7-7 and TRBJ1-3, with 8 bases identical to TRBD1. The germline V gene has CDR1 SSHAT and CDR2 FNYEAQ (reference sequence). Trimming at V came to 1 base and at J to 2 bases, leaving 1 base not matched to a gene. This CDR3 region has 15 residues. CDR3 protein: CASSLGTGTGNTIYF. DNA of the CDR3: TGTGCCAGCAGCTTAGGGACAGGGACTGGAAACACCATATATTTT.

The chain is built from TRBV7-8 and TRBJ1-2; 9 positions match TRBD1. In germline, CDR1 is SGHVS, CDR2 FQNEAQ. V dropped 3 bases and J dropped 5; count of bases not matched to a gene: 4. This CDR3 region has 14 residues. The CDR3 coding sequence is TGTGCCAGCAGCTTGTCCGGGACAGGGTATGGCTACACCTTC. It specifies CASSLSGTGYGYTF.

V usage is TRBV18 and J usage is TRBJ2-7; 10 bases map to TRBD1. Trimming took 2 bases from V and 4 from J; bases not matched to a gene: 11. Germline CDR1 KGHSH, CDR2 LQKENI. This CDR3 is 17 amino acids long. CDR3 DNA sequence: TGTGCCAGCTCACCATCCCTGACAGGGGGCGTTTCGTACGAGCAGTACTTC. This gives the protein CASSPSLTGGVSYEQYF.

The rearrangement uses TRBV19 and TRBJ2-3; TRBD1 agrees at 7 bases. The CDR3 covers 16 residues. Germline lookup yields CDR1 LNHDA and CDR2 SQIVND (reference sequence). The J segment lost 0 bases and the V segment lost 3 bases, leaving 6 bases of the junction unmatched. CDR3 protein: CASSMGGQVSTDTQYF. The CDR3 nucleotides are TGTGCCAGTAGTATGGGCGGACAGGTTAGCACAGATACGCAGTATTTT.

In nucleotides, the CDR3 is TGTGCCAGCAGTTCCGATAGCGCTGAAGCTTTCTTT. Translated: CASSSDSAEAFF. The gene calls are TRBV6-6 and TRBJ1-1; no reliable D call. The CDR3 runs to 12 residues. Germline V gene data show CDR1 as MNHNY and CDR2 as SVGAGI (reference sequence). V lost 4 bases, J lost 6 bases, and 9 bases lay in between.

The chain carries TRBV13 and TRBJ1-2; possibly TRBD1 for D (6 bases). Germline values: CDR1 PRHDT, CDR2 FYEKMQ (reference sequence). V was shortened by 4 bases and J by 5 bases, with 14 bases between the two germline ends. This CDR3 contains 14 residues. CDR3: CASSSVGQYYGYTF. CDR3 sequence (DNA): TGTGCCAGCAGCTCTGTCGGACAGTATTATGGCTACACCTTC. The full variable domain, in which reference TRBV13 and TRBJ1-2 provide the parts outside the CDR3, is AAGVIQSPRHLIKEKRETATLKCYPIPRHDTVYWYQQGPGQDPQFLISFYEKMQSDKGSIPDRFSAQQFSDYHSELNMSSLELGDSALYFCASSSVGQYYGYTFGSGTRLTVV.

This clone was observed a single time. V and J are TRBV30 and TRBJ1-5; tentative D call: TRBD1 (6 bases). Germline V gene data show CDR1 as GTSNPN and CDR2 as SVGIG (reference sequence). The ends were cut back, 2 bases at V and 7 bases at J, with 12 bases in the middle. The CDR3 covers 13 residues. CDR3 DNA: TGTGCCTGGAGTAGGGGGAGAGAACAGCCCCAGCATTTT. Its protein product is CAWSRGREQPQHF.

This clone has more than one count but fewer than ten. The CDR3 nucleotides read TGTGCCACCAGTGATAAGGACAGCTTCTATGGCTACACCTTC. Translation gives CATSDKDSFYGYTF. V is TRBV24-1 and J is TRBJ1-2, with a weak D call TRBD1 (6 bases). The germline V gene has CDR1 KGHDR and CDR2 SFDVKD. V was clipped by 3 bases and J by 4 bases, with 11 bases between them. The CDR3 spans 14 residues.

This chain connects TRBV11-2 to TRBJ1-4; a possible D gene is TRBD1 (5 bases). V dropped 1 base and J dropped 12 bases, with 18 bases sitting between them. The V gene's germline CDR1 is SGHAT and CDR2 FQNNGV. The CDR3 spans 15 residues. In DNA, the CDR3 is TGTGCCAGCAGCTTAGGGTGGGGGGGTTCTTTGGAACTGTTTTTT. It encodes CASSLGWGGSLELFF.

In this sample, this clone turned up a few times. The genes are TRBV18 and TRBJ1-3; 8 nucleotides agree with TRBD1. V dropped 2 bases and J dropped 3; count of bases not matched to a gene: 12. Germline V lookup: CDR1 KGHSH, CDR2 LQKENI. The length of the CDR3 is 18 residues. CDR3 coding DNA: TGTGCCAGCTCACCAGAGCGGCCCGCAGGGGGCTTTGGAAACACCATATATTTT. It codes for CASSPERPAGGFGNTIYF.